This TCR beta chain was profiled in a study of sequential checkpoint blockade in melanoma. Study summary: After both sequences, patients received maintenance nivolumab. Under 25 patients had matched tumor biopsies before treatment and at week 13 after nivolumab or ipilimumab alone. TCRbeta immunosequencing was performed on DNA from fewer than 95 pretreatment melanoma tumor samples.

Indicated treatment: randomized to nivolumab then ipilimumab (arm A) or the reverse (arm B). Measured with immunoSEQ multiplex PCR; TCRdb has only the in-frame clones, and not every one. The sample holds around 2,200 clones; more than 20% are singletons and the top ten take roughly 15%. In germline, CDR1 is MNHGY, CDR2 SAAAGT. Deletions cut 0 bases from V and 0 bases from J, with 8 bases between. This CDR3 region has 16 residues. V usage is TRBV6-8 and J usage is TRBJ2-2, with D perhaps matching TRBD2 (6 bases). The TCR sequence derives from a human donor with melanoma. The sample here was tumor tissue (inferred from file names), taken from a patient given nivolumab and ipilimumab in sequence. CDR3 nucleotide sequence: TGTGCCAGCAGTTACTCGGGCGGGGCGAACACCGGGGAGCTGTTTTTT. It is translated as CASSYSGGANTGELFF.